A single sample gave rise to the 10 T cell receptor beta chains below, sequenced in a study of regulatory T cells in long-lasting Graves disease (dated by TCRdb to the early 2020s). The protocol used for the library was multiplex PCR. Instrument used: Illumina HiSeq 4000. iRepertoire HTBI primers and Arm-PCR amplification of CDR3 regions were used to construct TCR beta libraries. TCRdb trimmed the raw reads at Q25, called clones with MiXCR and kept productive beta chains. Rows are combined by CDR3 protein, so each entry shows the most common genes and DNA. Recorded for this sample are roughly 300,000 distinct CDR3 sequences; roughly 21% of them occurred a single time. 29% of the sample is held by the ten biggest clonotypes. What this sample's time point label stands for: persistent/refractory GD, antithyroid drugs over 5 years with positive TRAb. For both TCR sequencing and RNA sequencing, RNA was extracted from PBMCs in TRIzol.

Here the sequenced sample was peripheral blood mononuclear cells (PBMCs), taken when the disease was refractory, from a patient treated with antithyroid drugs. The receptors shown here come from a female donor with Graves disease.

This sequence joins TRBV5-1 and TRBJ2-7; 16 bases are shared with TRBD2. This CDR3 region has 15 residues. J was trimmed by 7 bases and V by 4 bases; bases with no gene match: 5. Germline-derived CDR1 and CDR2 are SGHRS and YFSETQ. CDR3 residues: CASSPGTSGRVEQYF. CDR3 DNA: TGCGCCAGCAGCCCCGGGACTAGCGGGAGGGTGGAGCAGTACTTC. The full variable domain, rest sourced from reference TRBV5-1 and TRBJ2-7, is KAGVTQTPRYLIKTRGQQVTLSCSPISGHRSVSWYQQTPGQGLQFLFEYFSETQRNKGNFPGRFSGRQFSNSRSEMNVSTLELGDSALYLCASSPGTSGRVEQYFGPGTRLTVT.

The chain couples TRBV12-3 or TRBV12-4 to TRBJ2-3; D is possibly TRBD1 (5 bases). CDR3 length: 13 amino acids. Trimming took 4 bases from V and 2 from J, leaving 7 bases between them. CDR3 coding DNA: TGTGCCAGCAGTTCGACAGTCACAGATACGCAGTATTTT. Translation gives CASSSTVTDTQYF.

This clonotype was counted ten times or more. The chain carries TRBV28 and TRBJ2-7; no reliable D call. The V and J ends lost 8 bases and 2 bases respectively, with 13 bases between them. Germline CDR1 reads MDHEN; CDR2 reads SYDVKM. This CDR3 is built from 13 residues. The CDR3 coding sequence is TGTGCCAGCTTGCCCACGGTACCCTACGAGCAGTACTTC. Protein sequence: CASLPTVPYEQYF.

This clonotype was seen only a few times. The chain couples TRBV30 to TRBJ2-2, with 7 nucleotides matching TRBD2. Trimming cost V 7 bases and J 3 bases; bases outside gene matches: 5. The CDR3 covers 13 residues. The germline V gene has CDR1 GTSNPN and CDR2 SVGIG (reference sequence). The CDR3 DNA follows: TGTGCCTTGGGAGGGACCTACACCGGGGAGCTGTTTTTT. Its translation: CALGGTYTGELFF.

This clonotype was detected many times. The V call is TRBV2, the J call TRBJ1-3, with a possible D match to TRBD1 (5 bases). CDR1 and CDR2 (germline): SNHLY, FYNNEI. V gave up 7 bases and J gave up 4 bases, with 11 bases separating them. CDR3 length equals 13 residues. The CDR3 sequence is CASTLDSGNTIYF. The CDR3 DNA sequence: TGTGCCAGCACCCTCGACAGCGGAAACACCATATATTTT.

This clonotype was counted only a few times. The J gene is TRBJ2-5, the V gene TRBV5-1; D unresolved. The germline V gene encodes CDR1 SGHRS and CDR2 YFSETQ. V lost 0 bases, J lost 2 bases, and 8 bases lay in between. This CDR3 comprises 14 residues. The CDR3 loop reads CASSLVGIQETQYF. The DNA for the CDR3 is TGCGCCAGCAGCTTGGTAGGCATTCAAGAGACCCAGTACTTC.

This clonotype showed up many times. This sequence joins TRBV27 and TRBJ2-2, with TRBD2 identical over 10 bases. The CDR3 contains 16 residues. Trimming took 5 bases from V and 5 from J; bases not matched to a gene: 8. The V gene's germline CDR1 is MNHEY and CDR2 SMNVEV (reference sequence). The CDR3 loop reads CASSRGGLAWTGELFF. CDR3 bases: TGTGCCAGCAGTAGGGGGGGACTAGCGTGGACCGGGGAGCTGTTTTTT.

V and J are TRBV5-1 and TRBJ2-7, with 7 bases aligning to TRBD1. The germline V gene has CDR1 SGHRS and CDR2 YFSETQ. V lost 2 bases and J lost 0; bases outside the gene matches: 5. CDR3 size: 15 residues. For the CDR3, the DNA is TGCGCCAGCAGCTTCGTGACAGGGAGCTCCTACGAGCAGTACTTC. Translation: CASSFVTGSSYEQYF.

The rearrangement links TRBV14 to TRBJ2-7; D gene ambiguous. The germline CDR1 and CDR2 sequences are SGHDN and FVKESK. The CDR3 sequence is 13 residues long. The germline V and J ends were trimmed by 0 bases and 6 bases, with 9 bases remaining between them. The CDR3: CASSQDLVGEQYF. CDR3 nucleotides: TGTGCCAGCAGCCAAGATCTGGTAGGCGAGCAGTACTTC.

The V gene is TRBV6-1, the J gene TRBJ2-3; 9 nucleotides match TRBD1. V was pared by 5 bases and J by 5 bases, with 8 bases of the junction left unmatched. This CDR3 is built from 15 residues. Germline V gene lookup returns CDR1 MNHNS and CDR2 SASEGT. Written as DNA, the CDR3 is TGTGCCAGCAGTCACACGGGACAGGGAGGAGATACGCAGTATTTT. It encodes CASSHTGQGGDTQYF.